The source of this T cell receptor (beta chain) is a study of shared clonotypes between healthy human individuals (dated by TCRdb to the early 2020s). Looking at the study overall: The cohort included three men and a couple of women between 18 and 49 years of age. To estimate repertoire size and how much clonotypes are shared between individuals, the study performed deep sequencing of blood TCR repertoires from five healthy adults. Leukapheresis yielded between about 0.85 and 10 billion PBMCs per donor. Libraries were prepared and TCR repertoires were sequenced by different laboratories using diverse techniques, in order to increase sequencing depth and limit assay-specific biases. Broader findings and caveats from the paper: Based on pairwise subsampling, the degree of clonotype sharing among donors was expected to be affected by sequencing depth. Because the study included only a small number of donors, the genetic and exposure-history diversity represented was limited. Sampling was restricted to blood, and TCR repertoires in tissue are likely to differ from TCR repertoires in blood.

From the cysteine through the phenylalanine, the CDR3 covers 15 amino acids. CDR3 DNA only is kept here, 45 bases in frame from base 1. According to the germline V gene, CDR1 reads MDHEN and CDR2 reads SYDVKM. V and J are truncated by 6 bases and 4 bases respectively, leaving an intervening sequence of 13 bases. Using the deep immunoSEQ assay, multiplex PCR amplified TCR CDR3 regions from genomic DNA. Genomic DNA extracted from each cell subset was distributed evenly over all wells of several immunoSEQ 96-well plates, and each plate served as one replicate. Each replicate PCR for unsorted PBMC received about 0.3 ug genomic DNA, equal to 30,000 to 35,000 T cell genomes. Ten immunoSEQ deep assay plates were used to sequence the unsorted PBMC genomic DNA. Purified libraries were quantified with a Qubit 3.0 fluorometer, sized on a Bioanalyzer 2100, and re-quantified with the KAPA Library Quantification kit. Every immunoSEQ 96-well plate was sequenced on a dedicated single-read 150-cycle Illumina NextSeq 550 flow cell. Per the source publication's procedure: Because the immunoSEQ output included only junctional sequences and no quality scores, the filtering could not be the same as the filtering used for full-length reads. To assign V/J genes and CDR3, sequences were annotated using PyIR, a Python wrapper for IgBLAST v1.9, with IMGT germline references. Reads were removed for weak V/J assignments (E-value above 1e-6), missing CDR3, stop codons, out-of-frame junctions, or ambiguous translated residues. V3J clonotypes were defined as sequences sharing an identical inferred V gene, J gene, and CDR3 amino acid sequence. To compute the percentage overlap between repertoires, the number of shared unique clonotypes was divided by the size of the smaller repertoire. Richness of each repertoire was evaluated using RTK rarefaction, the Chao1 estimator, and Recon v2.1 estimates of unobserved clonotypes. TCRdb obtained this table from immuneACCESS and retained in-frame rearrangements with V and J assigned. These tables miss some clones; where compared with another copy, unresolved V genes account for less than half of the shortfall, and the remainder is unexplained. V and J calls and clone size are copied from that table; D and trimming were computed from the DNA. This sample gives about 480,000 clones in total; 75% to 80% of them show up just once. The ten largest clonotypes hold approximately 13% of the sample.

To note about this clone: There is no known antigen for this receptor. Base qualities are missing; no much larger clone stands one base away.

Donors were healthy HIV-negative adults with no recently reported acute infections or vaccinations. Every donor was a Caucasian adult residing in Nashville, Tennessee, USA. For unsorted samples, about 90 million PBMCs were counted and genomic DNA was extracted with the QIAamp DNA Blood Mini kit. Blood was obtained by leukapheresis, after which PBMCs were separated by Ficoll-Histopaque density gradient centrifugation and cryopreserved in liquid nitrogen vapor phase. Sequences were obtained from PBMCs. The sequence was obtained from a woman aged 35 to 49 in good health. Some clones in this sample may be carry-over from other donors' samples. The chain is made from TRBV28 and TRBJ2-6, and TRBD1 may be the D gene, going by 6 matching bases. The sequence in DNA is TGTGCCAGCAGAGCACAGGGTTCCGGGGCCAACGTCCTGACTTTC. Its protein is CASRAQGSGANVLTF.